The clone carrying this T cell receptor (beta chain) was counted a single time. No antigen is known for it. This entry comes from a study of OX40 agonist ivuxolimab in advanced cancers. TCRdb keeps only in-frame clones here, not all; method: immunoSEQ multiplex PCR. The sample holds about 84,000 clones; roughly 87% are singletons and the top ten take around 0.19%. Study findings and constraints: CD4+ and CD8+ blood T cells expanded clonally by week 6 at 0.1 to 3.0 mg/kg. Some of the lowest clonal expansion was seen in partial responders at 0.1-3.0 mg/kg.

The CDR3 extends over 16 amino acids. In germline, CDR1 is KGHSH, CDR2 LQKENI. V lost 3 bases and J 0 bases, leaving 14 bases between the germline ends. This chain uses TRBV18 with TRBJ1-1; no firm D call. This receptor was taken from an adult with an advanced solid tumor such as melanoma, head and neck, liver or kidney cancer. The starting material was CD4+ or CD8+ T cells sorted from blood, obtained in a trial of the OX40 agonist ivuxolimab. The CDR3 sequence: CASSPSRETLNTEAFF. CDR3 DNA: TGTGCCAGCTCACCCTCAAGGGAAACCTTGAACACTGAAGCTTTCTTT.